Listed here are 25 T cell receptor beta chains from one sample, sequenced in a study of cytomegalovirus exposure and HLA in healthy donors. Amplification used 60 Vbeta primers and 13 Jbeta primers. Assay: immunoSEQ multiplex PCR; the TCRdb copy retains only in-frame clones and omits some. In the table there are 130,000 to 150,000 clones, about 80% of which are singletons. What was sequenced was PBMCs. Source of these receptors: a male donor in good health and CMV-seronegative.

The chain links TRBV30 to TRBJ1-1; no reliable D call. Germline V gene data show CDR1 as GTSNPN and CDR2 as SVGIG (reference sequence). Deletions cut 6 bases from V and 1 base from J, with 15 bases between. CDR3 length: 14 residues. Written as DNA, the CDR3 is TGTGCCTGTGGCCCAGGTCTCCGGAACACTGAAGCTTTCTTT. This sequence encodes CACGPGLRNTEAFF.

The chain joins TRBV29-1 to TRBJ1-2; 9 nucleotides line up with TRBD1. Germline lookup yields CDR1 SQVTM and CDR2 ANQGSEA. The CDR3 extends over 13 amino acids. Unmatched junction bases numbered 8, after V lost 6 bases and J lost 6 bases. The CDR3 nucleotides are TGCAGCGTGAACCTCGGGACAGGGAATGGCTACACCTTC. Residues: CSVNLGTGNGYTF.

CDR3 sequence (DNA): TGTGCCAGCAGTTTAGGCGCAGGAATCTATAGCAATCAGCCCCAGCATTTT. This translates into CASSLGAGIYSNQPQHF. The chain has TRBV28 and TRBJ1-5; D remains ambiguous. V gave up 2 bases and J gave up 0 bases, with 14 bases separating them. CDR1 and CDR2 from the germline V gene are MDHEN and SYDVKM. The CDR3 length is 17 residues.

The chain links TRBV7-2 to TRBJ2-1, with TRBD1 matching 8 bases. The trim removed 5 bases at V and 9 bases at J, leaving 9 bases unmatched. Germline CDR1 reads SGHTA; CDR2 reads FQGNSA. The CDR3 loop spans 14 amino acids. The CDR3: CASSTTGAVTEQFF. CDR3 nucleotide sequence: TGTGCCAGCAGCACGACAGGGGCGGTCACTGAGCAGTTCTTC.

This clone was seen only a few times. The V gene is TRBV2, the J gene TRBJ1-6; D is ambiguous. Trimming cost V 4 bases and J 9 bases, with 10 bases left between them. The germline gives CDR1 SNHLY, CDR2 FYNNEI. The CDR3 has 13 amino acids. The CDR3 reads CASSGALGSPLHF. The DNA for the CDR3 is TGTGCCAGCAGTGGGGCCTTAGGTTCACCCCTCCACTTT. The full variable domain, its missing parts supplied by reference TRBV2 and TRBJ1-6, is EPEVTQTPSHQVTQMGQEVILRCVPISNHLYFYWYRQILGQKVEFLVSFYNNEISEKSEIFDDQFSVERPDGSNFTLKIRSTKLEDSAMYFCASSGALGSPLHFGNGTRLTVT.

CDR3 sequence: CASSPPLDREDENTIYF. The DNA for the CDR3 is TGTGCCAGCAGCCCCCCCCTAGACAGGGAGGACGAAAACACCATATATTTT. The chain couples TRBV7-9 to TRBJ1-3; 7 nucleotides line up with TRBD1. Looked up from germline, CDR1 is SEHNR and CDR2 is FQNEAQ (reference sequence). J was trimmed by 6 bases and V by 5 bases; bases with no gene match: 16. This CDR3 region has 17 residues.

The V call is TRBV10-2, the J call TRBJ2-2; perhaps TRBD2 as D (6 bases). Trimming shortened V by 6 bases and J by 3 bases, and 14 bases separated the two germline ends. The CDR3 length is 15 residues. Germline lookup yields CDR1 WSHSY and CDR2 SAAADI. This chain's CDR3 is CASRGTGVDTGELFF. For the CDR3, the DNA is TGCGCCAGCAGGGGGACGGGGGTGGACACCGGGGAGCTGTTTTTT.

The rearrangement uses TRBV5-1 and TRBJ2-2; 10 bases line up with TRBD1. The CDR3 has 16 amino acids. V shed 2 bases and J 5 bases; nucleotides not matched to a gene: 6. The germline CDR1 and CDR2 sequences are SGHRS and YFSETQ. This CDR3 reads CASSLLGTGVTGELFF. CDR3 nucleotide sequence: TGCGCCAGCAGCTTATTAGGGACAGGGGTAACCGGGGAGCTGTTTTTT.

In its sample, this clone was seen once. The chain couples TRBV28 to TRBJ1-6, with a weak D call TRBD1 (6 bases). Trimming took off 5 bases at V and 6 bases at J, with 14 bases between the two ends. Germline V gene lookup returns CDR1 MDHEN and CDR2 SYDVKM. The CDR3 length is 15 residues. The CDR3 protein is CASSEGTNFNSPLHF. CDR3 in DNA: TGTGCCAGCAGTGAGGGGACAAATTTTAATTCACCCCTCCACTTT. Drawing the rest from reference TRBV28 and TRBJ1-6, the complete variable domain is DVKVTQSSRYLVKRTGEKVFLECVQDMDHENMFWYRQDPGLGLRLIYFSYDVKMKEKGDIPEGYSVSREKKERFSLILESASTNQTSMYLCASSEGTNFNSPLHFGNGTRLTVT.

The chain carries TRBV9 and TRBJ2-2, with 7 bases matching TRBD1. V lost 3 bases and J lost 10; bases outside the gene matches: 3. The germline V gene encodes CDR1 SGDLS and CDR2 YYNGEE. The CDR3 extends over 12 amino acids. The CDR3 DNA reads as TGTGCCAGCAGCGCACAGGGGCTGGAGCTGTTTTTT. It specifies CASSAQGLELFF. The full variable domain, in which reference TRBV9 and TRBJ2-2 provide the parts outside the CDR3, is DSGVTQTPKHLITATGQRVTLRCSPRSGDLSVYWYQQSLDQGLQFLIQYYNGEERAKGNILERFSAQQFPDLHSELNLSSLELGDSALYFCASSAQGLELFFGEGSRLTVL.

This clone has a single count. The V gene is TRBV28, the J gene TRBJ2-3, with D possibly TRBD1 on 6 matching bases. CDR3 size: 15 residues. The germline V and J ends were trimmed by 5 bases and 0 bases, with 12 bases remaining between them. CDR1 and CDR2 from the germline V gene are MDHEN and SYDVKM. The CDR3 DNA reads TGTGCCAGCAGTAACGGACAGACTAGCACAGATACGCAGTATTTT. Its protein is CASSNGQTSTDTQYF. The complete variable domain, with remaining parts taken from reference TRBV28 and TRBJ2-3, reads DVKVTQSSRYLVKRTGEKVFLECVQDMDHENMFWYRQDPGLGLRLIYFSYDVKMKEKGDIPEGYSVSREKKERFSLILESASTNQTSMYLCASSNGQTSTDTQYFGPGTRLTVL.

The chain has TRBV15 and TRBJ2-3; 7 bases map to TRBD2. J gave up 6 bases and V 6 bases, and 12 bases lay outside the gene matches. The length of the CDR3 is 15 residues. Germline V lookup: CDR1 LNHNV, CDR2 YYDKDF (reference sequence). The CDR3 DNA reads as TGTGCCACCAGGAAAACGGGGTTCGGGAGGGATACGCAGTATTTT. Its protein product is CATRKTGFGRDTQYF.

This chain uses TRBV28 with TRBJ2-2; D may be TRBD2 (6 bases). The CDR3 contains 12 residues. Trimming left V 8 bases short and J 3 bases short, with 7 bases between. From germline, CDR1 is MDHEN and CDR2 SYDVKM. CDR3 region: CASWGDTGELFF. CDR3 sequence (DNA): TGTGCCAGCTGGGGGGACACCGGGGAGCTGTTTTTT.

The V call is TRBV6-4, the J call TRBJ1-4; no reliable D call. The ends were cut back, 0 bases at V and 10 bases at J, with 6 bases in the middle. Germline V gene data show CDR1 as MRHNA and CDR2 as SNTAGT. The CDR3 is made up of 12 amino acids. The CDR3 reads CASSDSRRKLFF. CDR3 nucleotide sequence: TGTGCCAGCAGTGACTCGAGAAGAAAACTGTTTTTT.

This clone showed up just a few times. CDR3 sequence reads: CASSLGWGAGSPLHF. The DNA of the CDR3 is TGTGCCAGCAGCTTGGGATGGGGCGCCGGATCACCCCTCCACTTT. The chain has TRBV5-6 and TRBJ1-6; weak D call: TRBD1 (5 bases). Trimming stripped 0 bases from V and 10 bases from J, with 14 bases between. The germline V gene encodes CDR1 SGHDT and CDR2 YYEEEE. The CDR3 loop spans 15 amino acids.

This clone was picked up a small number of times. The chain recombines TRBV11-2 with TRBJ1-2, with 7 bases identical to TRBD1. Germline CDR1 reads SGHAT; CDR2 reads FQNNGV. The V gene end was trimmed by 5 bases and the J gene end by 4 bases; junction bases not matched to a gene: 7. This CDR3 has 14 amino acids. CDR3 coding DNA: TGTGCCAGCAGCCCCATCCGGGACAGCTATGGCTACACCTTC. Translating it yields CASSPIRDSYGYTF.

This rearrangement joins TRBV9 to TRBJ1-2; no firm D call. Trimming left V 4 bases short and J 1 base short, with 11 bases between. CDR3 size: 14 residues. CDR1 is SGDLS and CDR2 is YYNGEE in the germline V gene. The CDR3 spells CASSPYTGNYGYTF. The CDR3 coding sequence is TGTGCCAGCAGCCCCTACACGGGTAACTATGGCTACACCTTC.

The genes are TRBV9 and TRBJ1-1, with D tentatively TRBD1 (6 bases). Germline values: CDR1 SGDLS, CDR2 YYNGEE. V gave up 3 bases and J gave up 1 base, with 10 bases separating them. The CDR3 totals 14 residues. CDR3 amino acids: CASSGSRGNTEAFF. The DNA for the CDR3 is TGTGCCAGCAGCGGTTCCAGGGGGAACACTGAAGCTTTCTTT.

This chain uses TRBV9 with TRBJ2-7; TRBD1 aligns across 8 bases. CDR3 length: 13 amino acids. CDR1 is SGDLS and CDR2 is YYNGEE in the germline V gene. V dropped 3 bases and J dropped 6; count of bases not matched to a gene: 5. The CDR3 sequence: CASSAGQGTEQYF. The CDR3 region has the DNA TGTGCCAGCAGCGCCGGACAGGGAACCGAGCAGTACTTC.

The chain is built from TRBV4-1 and TRBJ1-2, with 7 bases that match TRBD1. Germline CDR1 MGHRA, CDR2 YSYEKL. This CDR3 has 16 residues. V shed 0 bases, J shed 4 bases, and the junction held 8 bases outside the gene matches. CDR3 DNA: TGCGCCAGCAGCCAAGATAGGAACAGGGGCACCTATGGCTACACCTTC. Protein: CASSQDRNRGTYGYTF.

This clone was recorded once. V is TRBV4-1 and J is TRBJ2-5; TRBD1 matches at 10 bases. V was pared by 1 base and J by 4 bases, with 15 bases of the junction left unmatched. Germline-derived CDR1 and CDR2 are MGHRA and YSYEKL. The CDR3 runs to 19 residues. The CDR3 spells CASSQAQNVGDRGGETQYF. In nucleotides, the CDR3 is TGCGCCAGCAGCCAAGCCCAAAACGTCGGGGACAGGGGAGGAGAGACCCAGTACTTC.

V gene TRBV11-2 combines with J gene TRBJ2-7, with TRBD1 identical over 11 bases. The germline gives CDR1 SGHAT, CDR2 FQNNGV. J was trimmed by 3 bases and V by 0 bases; bases with no gene match: 4. The CDR3 sequence is 16 residues long. Here the CDR3 reads CASSLEGQGADYEQYF. The CDR3 DNA is TGTGCCAGCAGCTTAGAAGGACAGGGGGCGGACTACGAGCAGTACTTC.

CDR3 amino acids: CASSARLAMNTEAFF. The DNA for the CDR3 is TGCGCCAGCAGCGCGCGGTTAGCCATGAACACTGAAGCTTTCTTT. The chain has TRBV5-1 and TRBJ1-1; unclear D gene. CDR3 length: 15 amino acids. Germline loops: CDR1 SGHRS, CDR2 YFSETQ. Trimming shortened V by 4 bases and J by 0 bases, and 13 bases separated the two germline ends.

The chain joins TRBV6-6 to TRBJ2-7, with D tentatively TRBD2 (5 bases). The CDR3 is 12 amino acids. The V gene lost 2 bases and the J gene lost 4 bases, with 6 bases spanning the gap. CDR1 and CDR2 (germline): MNHNY, SVGAGI (reference sequence). In DNA form, the CDR3 reads TGTGCCAGCAGTTACGGGGAGTACGAGCAGTACTTC. Residues: CASSYGEYEQYF.

The chain employs TRBV5-8 and TRBJ1-4; D is unresolved. Trimming pared 2 bases from V and 0 bases from J, leaving 5 bases between. The V gene's germline CDR1 is SGHTS and CDR2 YDEGEE. The CDR3 is 14 amino acids. In DNA, the CDR3 is TGTGCCAGCAGCTTCTACGCAACTAATGAAAAACTGTTTTTT. Translated: CASSFYATNEKLFF.